This is a list of T cell receptor beta chains from one sample in a study of PD-L1 blockade in urothelial cancer. The data were produced by immunoSEQ multiplex PCR, yet TCRdb's version contains in-frame clones alone and is incomplete. The sample lists 35,000 to 40,000 clones; over 75% were seen once. The source material was PBMCs, sampled around atezolizumab (anti-PD-L1) treatment. Receptors were obtained from a man between 70 and 80 years old with urothelial cancer. The CDR3 runs from the conserved cysteine through the conserved F or W.

j_gene	v_gene	CDR3aa
TRBJ1-1	TRBV7-6	CASSLGQGAEAFF
TRBJ2-7	TRBV29-1	CSVGEQGYEQYF
TRBJ2-3	TRBV28	CASSDTSGRTDTQYF
TRBJ2-1	TRBV4-3	CASSLGTGGYNEQFF
TRBJ1-2	TRBV15	CATKTGDFNYGYTF
TRBJ1-2	TRBV7-8	CASSTPGAPNYGYTF
TRBJ2-4	TRBV9	CASSVQGGGATNIQYF
TRBJ2-7	TRBV5-1	CASSWGGQGAQEQYF
TRBJ2-3	TRBV6-1	CASSVGTGQMTDTQYF
TRBJ2-3	TRBV25-1	CASSAWTGGPDTQYF
TRBJ2-1	TRBV28	CASSQLSGEQFF
TRBJ2-2	TRBV6-5	CASSYSSTGELFF
TRBJ2-7	TRBV5-1	CASGSGSGTSEQYF
TRBJ2-5	TRBV5-4	CASSRDNQETQYF
TRBJ1-1	TRBV6-5	CASGREPKAEAFF
TRBJ2-7	TRBV28	CASRGTSGVYEQYF
TRBJ2-7	TRBV20-1	CSALINREQYF
TRBJ2-7	TRBV28	CASINREGPEQYF
TRBJ2-3	TRBV29-1	CSVAGTRGNSDTQYF
TRBJ1-1	TRBV5-4	CASSLVAGGEAFF
TRBJ1-3	TRBV5-1	CASSLAGIKSGNTIYF
TRBJ1-5	TRBV30	CAWSVGSRFQPQHF
TRBJ2-7	TRBV5-5	CASSYAQGVYEQYF
TRBJ2-2	TRBV9	CASSALAGLDGANTGELFF
TRBJ1-2	TRBV27	CASSLSALGGTGYTF